Below are 13 T cell receptor beta chains sequenced from a single sample in a study of shared T cell receptors in the human thymus. Assay: immunoSEQ multiplex PCR; the TCRdb copy retains only in-frame clones and omits some. Of hundreds of thousands of clones in the sample, over 75% were seen once. The sample was also linked to a second study, of human thymus T cells.

What was sequenced was thymocytes. The receptors originated from a boy less than two years old with a congenital heart defect.

V usage is TRBV6-5 and J usage is TRBJ2-1; 7 bases are shared with TRBD2. The CDR3 is 15 amino acids. V shed 10 bases, J shed 0 bases, and the junction held 9 bases outside the gene matches. In germline, CDR1 is MNHEY, CDR2 SVGAGI. The CDR3 DNA is TGTGCCACTTCGTTAACTAGCGCCTCCTACAATGAGCAGTTCTTC. Amino acids: CATSLTSASYNEQFF.

The V and J genes are TRBV20-1 and TRBJ1-2, with D maybe TRBD1 (5 bases). Trimming took 3 bases from V and 8 from J, leaving 10 bases between them. This CDR3 spans 11 amino acids. Germline V lookup: CDR1 DFQATT, CDR2 SNEGSKA (reference sequence). CDR3 DNA sequence: TGCAGTGCTAGGGGGCGAGGAGGCTACACCTTC. It is translated as CSARGRGGYTF.

Only a few counts were recorded for this clone. The J gene is TRBJ2-1, the V gene TRBV30, with TRBD2 matching 7 bases. V gave up 2 bases and J gave up 3 bases; unmatched junction bases: 4. This CDR3 is built from 14 residues. CDR1 is GTSNPN, CDR2 SVGIG, per germline (reference sequence). The chain's CDR3 is CAWSWGEGYNEQFF. In DNA, the CDR3 is TGTGCCTGGAGTTGGGGGGAGGGCTACAATGAGCAGTTCTTC. The full variable domain, in which reference TRBV30 and TRBJ2-1 provide the parts outside the CDR3, is SQTIHQWPATLVQPVGSPLSLECTVEGTSNPNLYWYRQAAGRGLQLLFYSVGIGQISSEVPQNLSASRPQDRQFILSSKKLLLSDSGFYLCAWSWGEGYNEQFFGPGTRLTVL.

The chain couples TRBV15 to TRBJ2-3; 11 bases are shared with TRBD2. CDR3 length: 17 amino acids. Germline assignment: CDR1 LNHNV and CDR2 YYDKDF (reference sequence). V was clipped by 2 bases and J by 6 bases; unmatched bases: 10. The CDR3 DNA reads as TGTGCCACCAGCAGACCAGGGACTAGCGGAAAAATGGATACGCAGTATTTT. Translated, it gives CATSRPGTSGKMDTQYF.

V and J are TRBV9 and TRBJ2-7, with TRBD1 matching 9 bases. Trimming removed 4 bases from V and 3 bases from J; junction bases left unmatched: 5. The CDR3 has 14 residues. CDR1 and CDR2 from the germline V gene are SGDLS and YYNGEE. The DNA of the CDR3 is TGTGCCAGCAGCCCCGGGACAGGGATCTACGAGCAGTACTTC. Translation gives CASSPGTGIYEQYF. Full variable domain (missing parts from reference TRBV9 and TRBJ2-7): DSGVTQTPKHLITATGQRVTLRCSPRSGDLSVYWYQQSLDQGLQFLIQYYNGEERAKGNILERFSAQQFPDLHSELNLSSLELGDSALYFCASSPGTGIYEQYFGPGTRLTVT.

The V and J genes are TRBV28 and TRBJ1-1, with D tentatively TRBD1 (6 bases). The germline V and J ends were trimmed by 5 bases and 1 base, with 11 bases remaining between them. Germline CDR1 is MDHEN and CDR2 is SYDVKM. There are 14 residues in the CDR3. As DNA, the CDR3 is TGTGCCAGCAGTCCCCCGGACAGGAACACTGAAGCTTTCTTT. Translated: CASSPPDRNTEAFF.

This clone was detected once. The rearrangement joins TRBV6-5 to TRBJ2-7, with D perhaps TRBD1 (6 bases). The V gene lost 7 bases and the J gene lost 6 bases, with 19 bases spanning the gap. The germline gives CDR1 MNHEY, CDR2 SVGAGI. The CDR3 has 14 residues. DNA of the CDR3: TGTGCCAGCAACCTCCAGGGGCCTGGGTCCGAGCAGTACTTC. This sequence encodes CASNLQGPGSEQYF.

The CDR3 loop is CAWSARPRRDEQYF. CDR3 nucleotide sequence: TGTGCCTGGAGTGCCCGGCCCAGGAGGGACGAGCAGTACTTC. V is TRBV30 and J is TRBJ2-7, with D possibly being TRBD2 (6 bases). The V gene lost 1 base and the J gene lost 5 bases, with 15 bases spanning the gap. Germline V gene data show CDR1 as GTSNPN and CDR2 as SVGIG (reference sequence). The CDR3 is made up of 14 amino acids.

The V and J genes are TRBV5-8 and TRBJ2-3, with unresolved D. The V gene lost 1 base and the J gene lost 4 bases, with 13 bases spanning the gap. CDR1 is SGHTS, CDR2 YDEGEE, per germline. This CDR3 region has 15 residues. The CDR3 reads CASSLISNPPDTQYF. CDR3 nucleotides: TGTGCCAGCAGCTTGATTAGCAACCCCCCAGATACGCAGTATTTT.

The chain has TRBV13 and TRBJ2-7, with TRBD2 matching 8 bases. This CDR3 has 19 residues. V shed 0 bases and J 6 bases; nucleotides not matched to a gene: 19. Germline V lookup: CDR1 PRHDT, CDR2 FYEKMQ (reference sequence). The CDR3 spells CASSLGLGASGHPKLEQYF. The CDR3 DNA sequence: TGTGCCAGCAGCTTAGGCCTGGGGGCTAGCGGGCACCCGAAGCTCGAGCAGTACTTC.

The chain carries TRBV25-1 and TRBJ2-1; 10 bases are shared with TRBD2. J lost 8 bases, V lost 2 bases, and 9 bases had no gene match. Germline values: CDR1 MGHDK, CDR2 SYGVNS. The CDR3 consists of 16 residues. The CDR3 loop is CASSEGRSSGSDEQFF. The CDR3, as DNA: TGTGCCAGCAGTGAAGGGCGGTCTAGCGGGAGTGATGAGCAGTTCTTC. The variable domain in full, completed from reference TRBV25-1 and TRBJ2-1, reads EADIYQTPRYLVIGTGKKITLECSQTMGHDKMYWYQQDPGMELHLIHYSYGVNSTEKGDLSSESTVSRIRTEHFPLTLESARPSHTSQYLCASSEGRSSGSDEQFFGPGTRLTVL.

This chain joins TRBV14 and TRBJ2-7; D is possibly TRBD1 (6 bases). The CDR3 has 13 residues. V lost 4 bases to trimming and J lost 2 bases, with 9 bases between them. The V gene's germline CDR1 is SGHDN and CDR2 FVKESK. Here the CDR3 DNA reads TGTGCCAGCAGCCGCGACAGGACCTACGAGCAGTACTTC. This encodes CASSRDRTYEQYF.

This chain links TRBV5-6 with TRBJ2-4; no definite D call. Germline CDR1 and CDR2: SGHDT and YYEEEE. The CDR3 totals 11 residues. Between the trimmed V and J ends, which lost 2 bases and 6 bases, there was a span of 3 bases. CDR3 in amino acids: CASSFLNIQYF. The CDR3 coding sequence is TGTGCCAGCAGCTTCCTAAACATTCAGTACTTC.